The 10 T cell receptor beta chains given below trace back to one sample, sequenced in a study of OX40 agonist ivuxolimab in advanced cancers. The method was immunoSEQ multiplex PCR; TCRdb's version includes in-frame clones alone and lacks a portion of them. The data hold more than 35,000 clones, with around 77% observed a single time. The sequencing here drew on CD4+ or CD8+ T cells sorted from blood, taken in a trial of the OX40 agonist ivuxolimab. These receptor sequences come from an adult with an advanced solid tumor such as melanoma, head and neck, liver or kidney cancer.

The chain has TRBV13 and TRBJ2-7, with 8 bases that match TRBD2. V shed 6 bases, J shed 6 bases, and the junction held 7 bases outside the gene matches. Per germline, CDR1 PRHDT and CDR2 FYEKMQ (reference sequence). The CDR3 is 13 residues long. In nucleotides, the CDR3 is TGTGCCAGCAGTGAAAGCGGGAGTATCGAGCAGTACTTC. This codes for CASSESGSIEQYF. Together with reference TRBV13 and TRBJ2-7, the CDR3 gives the full variable domain: AAGVIQSPRHLIKEKRETATLKCYPIPRHDTVYWYQQGPGQDPQFLISFYEKMQSDKGSIPDRFSAQQFSDYHSELNMSSLELGDSALYFCASSESGSIEQYFGPGTRLTVT.

Within the sample, this clone is medium-sized. This chain links TRBV2 with TRBJ1-2; no firm D call. Trimming removed 2 bases from V and 2 bases from J, with 12 bases in between. From germline, CDR1 is SNHLY and CDR2 FYNNEI. The CDR3 is 15 residues long. The CDR3 DNA follows: TGTGCCAGCAGTGAAAGTTTGACGGGAAACTATGGCTACACCTTC. Its translation is CASSESLTGNYGYTF.

The V and J genes are TRBV4-1 and TRBJ2-3, with D tentatively TRBD1 or TRBD2 (5 bases each). This CDR3 is 13 amino acids long. Germline CDR1 MGHRA, CDR2 YSYEKL. Trimming removed 0 bases at V and 5 bases at J, with 6 bases between. CDR3 in DNA: TGCGCCAGCAGCCAAGATGGGGGAGATACGCAGTATTTT. This encodes CASSQDGGDTQYF.

This clone was detected a few times. V usage is TRBV6-4 and J usage is TRBJ1-5; D not certain. From germline, CDR1 is MRHNA and CDR2 SNTAGT. CDR3 size: 13 residues. Trimming took 5 bases from V and 4 from J, leaving 9 bases between them. Here the CDR3 DNA reads TGTGCCAGCAGTCCGGACCCAAATCAGCCCCAGCATTTT. Translated: CASSPDPNQPQHF.

This clone has just a few counts. The chain has TRBV7-2 and TRBJ1-5, with unresolved D. CDR3 length equals 14 residues. From germline, CDR1 is SGHTA and CDR2 FQGNSA. The V and J ends lost 3 bases and 2 bases respectively, with 8 bases between them. The chain's CDR3 is CASSLGHGNQPQHF. The CDR3 nucleotides are TGTGCCAGCAGCTTGGGTCATGGCAATCAGCCCCAGCATTTT.

Notes on this clone: Other nucleotide sequences in the sample specify the same CDR3. The V gene is TRBV28, the J gene TRBJ2-1; D is perhaps TRBD1 or TRBD2 (5 bases each). The germline V gene encodes CDR1 MDHEN and CDR2 SYDVKM. With 6 bases removed from V and 0 bases from J, the gap between germline ends came to 9 bases. The CDR3 contains 14 residues. The CDR3 sequence is CASSPGSSYNEQFF. The CDR3 nucleotides are TGTGCCAGCAGCCCAGGGAGCTCCTACAATGAGCAGTTCTTC.

The chain recombines TRBV2 with TRBJ1-2; a weak D match, TRBD1 (5 bases). Germline V gene lookup returns CDR1 SNHLY and CDR2 FYNNEI. The CDR3 spans 13 residues. V was clipped by 9 bases and J by 4 bases, with 15 bases between them. CDR3 nucleotides: TGTGCCAGTGAGGGGTCCCTAACCTATGGCTACACCTTC. Translating gives CASEGSLTYGYTF.

The rearrangement uses TRBV7-9 and TRBJ1-2, with 7 nucleotides matching TRBD1. The V gene's germline CDR1 is SEHNR and CDR2 FQNEAQ (reference sequence). V dropped 5 bases and J dropped 4; count of bases not matched to a gene: 7. The CDR3 is made up of 14 amino acids. The CDR3, as DNA: TGTGCCAGCAGCCGTCGGGACAGCTTCTATGGCTACACCTTC. It translates to CASSRRDSFYGYTF.

The chain uses TRBV5-5 and TRBJ2-5; 11 positions agree with TRBD1. The junction had 3 bases not matched to a gene; V was cut back by 0 bases and J by 5 bases. CDR1 SGHKS and CDR2 YYEKEE come from the germline V gene (reference sequence). The CDR3 is 15 residues long. The CDR3 DNA follows: TGTGCCAGCAGCTTGGGGACAGGGGGCCGGGAGACCCAGTACTTC. Translating gives CASSLGTGGRETQYF.

This clone was counted between two and nine times. V is TRBV4-2 and J is TRBJ1-6; D may be TRBD1 (6 bases). This CDR3 region has 14 residues. The V and J ends lost 3 bases and 6 bases respectively, with 9 bases between them. Germline CDR1 and CDR2: LGHNA and YNFKEQ. This CDR3 is CASSQGAPNSPLHF. The CDR3 bases are TGTGCCAGCAGCCAGGGGGCCCCTAATTCACCCCTCCACTTT.